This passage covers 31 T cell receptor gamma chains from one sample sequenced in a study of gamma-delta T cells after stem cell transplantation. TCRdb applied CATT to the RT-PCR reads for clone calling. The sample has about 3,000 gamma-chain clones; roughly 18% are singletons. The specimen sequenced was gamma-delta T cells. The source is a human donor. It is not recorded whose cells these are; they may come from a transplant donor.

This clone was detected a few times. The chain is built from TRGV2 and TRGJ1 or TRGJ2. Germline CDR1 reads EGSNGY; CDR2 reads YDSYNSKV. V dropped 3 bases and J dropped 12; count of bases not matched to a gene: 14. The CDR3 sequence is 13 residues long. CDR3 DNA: TGTGCCACCTGGGACCCGGGGTATAAGCGGAAACTCTTT. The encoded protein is CATWDPGYKRKLF.

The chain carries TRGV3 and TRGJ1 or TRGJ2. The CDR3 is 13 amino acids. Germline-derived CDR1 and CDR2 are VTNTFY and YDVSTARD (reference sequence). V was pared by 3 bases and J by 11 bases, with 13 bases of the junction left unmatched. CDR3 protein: CATWDGYGFEKLF. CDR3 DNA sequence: TGTGCCACCTGGGACGGCTACGGGTTCGAGAAACTCTTT.

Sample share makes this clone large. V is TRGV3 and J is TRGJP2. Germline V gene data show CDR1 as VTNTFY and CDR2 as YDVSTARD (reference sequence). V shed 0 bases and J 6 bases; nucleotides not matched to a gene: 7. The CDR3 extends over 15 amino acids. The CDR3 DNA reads TGTGCCACCTGGGACAGGCTCCGGGGTGATTGGATCAAGACGTTT. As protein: CATWDRLRGDWIKTF.

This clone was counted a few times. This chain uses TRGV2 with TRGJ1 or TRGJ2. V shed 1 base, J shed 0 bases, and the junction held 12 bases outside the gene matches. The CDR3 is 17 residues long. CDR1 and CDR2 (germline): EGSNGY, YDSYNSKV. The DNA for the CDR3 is TGTGCCACCTGGGACGGACCCACACCCTTGAATTATTATAAGAAACTCTTT. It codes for CATWDGPTPLNYYKKLF.

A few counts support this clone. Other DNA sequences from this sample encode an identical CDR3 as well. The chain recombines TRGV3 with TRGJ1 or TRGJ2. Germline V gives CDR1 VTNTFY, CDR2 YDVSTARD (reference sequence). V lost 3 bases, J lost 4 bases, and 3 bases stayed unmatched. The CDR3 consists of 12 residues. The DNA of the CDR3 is TGTGCCACCTGGGACCCGTATTATAAGAAACTCTTT. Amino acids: CATWDPYYKKLF.

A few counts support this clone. The CDR3 region is CATWANYKKLF. The CDR3 DNA reads as TGTGCCACCTGGGCCAATTATAAGAAACTCTTT. The chain has TRGV4 and TRGJ1 or TRGJ2. V was pared by 5 bases and J by 5 bases, with 3 bases of the junction left unmatched. CDR3 length: 11 amino acids. CDR1 is EGSTGY, CDR2 YDSYTSSV, per germline.

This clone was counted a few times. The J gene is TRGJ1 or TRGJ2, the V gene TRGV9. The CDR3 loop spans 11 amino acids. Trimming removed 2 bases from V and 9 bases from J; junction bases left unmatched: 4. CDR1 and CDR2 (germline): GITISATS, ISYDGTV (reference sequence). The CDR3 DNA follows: TGTGCCTTGTGGGAGGGATCTAAGAAACTCTTT. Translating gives CALWEGSKKLF.

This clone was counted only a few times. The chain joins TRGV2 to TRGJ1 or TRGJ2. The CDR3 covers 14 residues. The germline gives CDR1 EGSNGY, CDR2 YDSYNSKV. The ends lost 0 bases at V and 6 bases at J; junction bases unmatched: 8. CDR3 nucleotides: TGTGCCACCTGGGACGGGCCCCGGTGTTATAAGAAACTCTTT. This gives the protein CATWDGPRCYKKLF.

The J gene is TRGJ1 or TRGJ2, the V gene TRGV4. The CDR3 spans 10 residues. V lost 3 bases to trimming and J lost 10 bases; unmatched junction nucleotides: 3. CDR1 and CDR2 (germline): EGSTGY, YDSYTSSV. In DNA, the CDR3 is TGTGCCACCTGGGATACCAAGAAACTCTTT. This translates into CATWDTKKLF.

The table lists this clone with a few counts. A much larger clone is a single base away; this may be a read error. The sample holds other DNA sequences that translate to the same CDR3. The CDR3 bases are TGTGCCACCTGGGACGATTATAAGAAACTCTTT. Translated: CATWDDYKKLF. The chain employs TRGV2 and TRGJ1 or TRGJ2. Germline V gene data show CDR1 as EGSNGY and CDR2 as YDSYNSKV. V lost 2 bases to trimming and J lost 5 bases; unmatched junction nucleotides: 0. The CDR3 is made up of 11 amino acids.

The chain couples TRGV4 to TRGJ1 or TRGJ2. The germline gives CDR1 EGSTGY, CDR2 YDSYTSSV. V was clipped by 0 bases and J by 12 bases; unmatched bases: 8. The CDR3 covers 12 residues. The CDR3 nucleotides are TGTGCCACCTGGGATGGGCGAGGAGGGAAACTCTTT. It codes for CATWDGRGGKLF.

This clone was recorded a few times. CDR3 residues: CATNKSSDWIKTF. The CDR3 DNA is TGTGCCACCAATAAAAGTAGTGATTGGATCAAGACGTTT. The chain has TRGV5 and TRGJP2. Germline-derived CDR1 and CDR2 are VINAFY and YDVSNSKD. This CDR3 comprises 13 residues. The junction had 6 bases not matched to a gene; V was cut back by 9 bases and J by 2 bases.

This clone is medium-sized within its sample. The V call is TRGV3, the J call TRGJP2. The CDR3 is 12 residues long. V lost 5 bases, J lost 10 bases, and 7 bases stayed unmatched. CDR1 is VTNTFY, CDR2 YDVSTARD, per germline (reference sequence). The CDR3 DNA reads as TGTGCCACCTGGGCTTCGGGTTGGATCAAGACGTTT. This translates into CATWASGWIKTF.

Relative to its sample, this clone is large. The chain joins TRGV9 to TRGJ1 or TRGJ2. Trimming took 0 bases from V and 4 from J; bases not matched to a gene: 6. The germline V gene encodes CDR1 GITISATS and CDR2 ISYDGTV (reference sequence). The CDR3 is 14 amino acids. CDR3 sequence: CALWEVRGYYKKLF. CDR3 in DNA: TGTGCCTTGTGGGAGGTGCGGGGGTATTATAAGAAACTCTTT.

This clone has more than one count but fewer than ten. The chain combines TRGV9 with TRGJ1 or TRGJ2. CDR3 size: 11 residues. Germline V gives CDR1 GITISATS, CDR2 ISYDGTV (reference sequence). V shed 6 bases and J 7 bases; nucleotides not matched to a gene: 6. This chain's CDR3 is CALWLGYKKLF. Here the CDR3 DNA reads TGTGCCTTGTGGCTGGGGTATAAGAAACTCTTT.

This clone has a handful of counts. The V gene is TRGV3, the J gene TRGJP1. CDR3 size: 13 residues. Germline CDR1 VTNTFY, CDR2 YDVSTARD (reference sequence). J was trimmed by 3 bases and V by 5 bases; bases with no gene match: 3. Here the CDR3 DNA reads TGTGCCACCTGGGCCCCCACTGGTTGGTTCAAGATATTT. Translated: CATWAPTGWFKIF.

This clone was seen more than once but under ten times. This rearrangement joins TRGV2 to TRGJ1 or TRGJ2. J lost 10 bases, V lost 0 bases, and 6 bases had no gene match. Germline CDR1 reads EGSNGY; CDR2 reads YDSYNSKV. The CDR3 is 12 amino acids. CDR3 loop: CATWDGLLKKLF. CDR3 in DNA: TGTGCCACCTGGGACGGGCTTTTAAAGAAACTCTTT.

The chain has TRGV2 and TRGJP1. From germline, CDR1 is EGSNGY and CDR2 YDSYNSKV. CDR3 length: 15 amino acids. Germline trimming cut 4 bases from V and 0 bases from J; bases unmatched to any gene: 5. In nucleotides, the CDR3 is TGTGCCACCTGGGAACCTCATACCACTGGTTGGTTCAAGATATTT. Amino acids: CATWEPHTTGWFKIF.

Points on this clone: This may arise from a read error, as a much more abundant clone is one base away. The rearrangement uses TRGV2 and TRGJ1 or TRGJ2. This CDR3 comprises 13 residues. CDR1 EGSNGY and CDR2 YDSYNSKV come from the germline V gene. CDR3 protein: CATWDGFYDKKLF. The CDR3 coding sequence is TGTGCCACCTGGGACGGATTTTATGATAAGAAACTCTTT.

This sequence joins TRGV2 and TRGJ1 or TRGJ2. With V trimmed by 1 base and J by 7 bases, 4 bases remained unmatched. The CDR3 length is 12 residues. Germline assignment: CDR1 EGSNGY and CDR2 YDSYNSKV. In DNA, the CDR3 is TGTGCCACCTGGGACGGCACCTATAAGAAACTCTTT. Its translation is CATWDGTYKKLF.

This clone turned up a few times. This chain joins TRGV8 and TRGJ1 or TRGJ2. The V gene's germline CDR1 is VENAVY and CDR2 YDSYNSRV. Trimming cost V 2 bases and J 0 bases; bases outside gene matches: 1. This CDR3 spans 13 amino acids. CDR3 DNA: TGTGCCACCTGGGATACGAATTATTATAAGAAACTCTTT. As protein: CATWDTNYYKKLF.

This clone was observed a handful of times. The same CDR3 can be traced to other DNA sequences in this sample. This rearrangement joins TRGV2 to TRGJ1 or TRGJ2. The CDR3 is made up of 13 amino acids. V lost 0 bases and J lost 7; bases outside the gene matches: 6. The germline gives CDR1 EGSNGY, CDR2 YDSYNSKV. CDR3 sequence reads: CATWDGPEYKKLF. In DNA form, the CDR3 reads TGTGCCACCTGGGACGGGCCAGAGTATAAGAAACTCTTT.

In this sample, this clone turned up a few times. The CDR3 spells CATWDGNYYKKLF. CDR3 DNA sequence: TGTGCCACCTGGGATGGAAATTATTATAAGAAACTCTTT. The chain is built from TRGV4 and TRGJ1 or TRGJ2. With V trimmed by 1 base and J by 1 base, 1 base remained unmatched. Germline CDR1 is EGSTGY and CDR2 is YDSYTSSV. The CDR3 runs to 13 residues.

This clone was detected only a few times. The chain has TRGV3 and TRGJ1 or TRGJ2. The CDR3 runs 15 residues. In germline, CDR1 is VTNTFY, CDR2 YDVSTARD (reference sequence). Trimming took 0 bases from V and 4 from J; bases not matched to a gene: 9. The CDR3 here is CATWDRPSVYYKKLF. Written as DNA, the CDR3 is TGTGCCACCTGGGACAGGCCCTCGGTCTATTATAAGAAACTCTTT.

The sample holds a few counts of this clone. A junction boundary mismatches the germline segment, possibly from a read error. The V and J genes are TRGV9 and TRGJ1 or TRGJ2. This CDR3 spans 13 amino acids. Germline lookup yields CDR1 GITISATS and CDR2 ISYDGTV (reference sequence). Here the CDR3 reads CALWEALYYMKLF. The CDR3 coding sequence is TGTGCCTTGTGGGAGGCCCTTTATTATATGAAACTCTTT.

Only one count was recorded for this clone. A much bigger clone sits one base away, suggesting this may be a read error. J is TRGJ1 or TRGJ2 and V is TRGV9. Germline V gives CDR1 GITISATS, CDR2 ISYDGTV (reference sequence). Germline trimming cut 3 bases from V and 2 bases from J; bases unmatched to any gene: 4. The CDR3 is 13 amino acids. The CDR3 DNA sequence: TGTGCCTTGTGGGAGCAGTATTATTATAAGAAACTCTTT. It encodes CALWEQYYYKKLF.

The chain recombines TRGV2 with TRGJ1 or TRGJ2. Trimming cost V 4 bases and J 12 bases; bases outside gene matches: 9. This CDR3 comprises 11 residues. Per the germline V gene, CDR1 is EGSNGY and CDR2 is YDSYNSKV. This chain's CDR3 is CATWDGTLKLF. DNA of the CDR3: TGTGCCACCTGGGATGGGACCTTGAAACTCTTT.

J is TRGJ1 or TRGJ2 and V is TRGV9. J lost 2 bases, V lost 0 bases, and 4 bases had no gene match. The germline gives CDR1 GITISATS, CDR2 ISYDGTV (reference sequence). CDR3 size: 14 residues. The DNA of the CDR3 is TGTGCCTTGTGGGAGGTGTGGGATTATTATAAGAAACTCTTT. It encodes CALWEVWDYYKKLF.

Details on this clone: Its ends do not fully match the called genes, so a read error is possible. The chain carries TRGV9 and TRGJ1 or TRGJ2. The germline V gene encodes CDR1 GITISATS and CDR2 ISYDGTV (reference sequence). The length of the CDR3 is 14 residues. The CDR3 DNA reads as TGCGCCTTGTGGGAGGTTCGGGCGGGTTATGGGAAACTCTTT. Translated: CALWEVRAGYGKLF.

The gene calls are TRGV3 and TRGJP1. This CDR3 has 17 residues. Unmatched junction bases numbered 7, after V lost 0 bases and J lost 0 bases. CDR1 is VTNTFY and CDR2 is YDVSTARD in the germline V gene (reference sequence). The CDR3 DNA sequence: TGTGCCACCTGGGACAGGCTGGAGTATACCACTGGTTGGTTCAAGATATTT. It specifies CATWDRLEYTTGWFKIF.

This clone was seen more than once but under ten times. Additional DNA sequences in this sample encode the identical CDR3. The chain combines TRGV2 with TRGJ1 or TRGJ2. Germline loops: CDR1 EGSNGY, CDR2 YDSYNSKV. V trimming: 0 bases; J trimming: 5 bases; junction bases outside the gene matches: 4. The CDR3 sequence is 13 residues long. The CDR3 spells CATWDGRDYKKLF. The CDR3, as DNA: TGTGCCACCTGGGACGGGAGAGATTATAAGAAACTCTTT.